A single sample gave rise to the 24 T cell receptor beta chains below, sequenced in a study of blood T cell repertoires in COVID-19. Sequenced by immunoSEQ multiplex PCR; TCRdb stores in-frame clones only, minus some. The sample shows hundreds of thousands of clones, around 90% of them seen only once. Source material: peripheral blood. These receptors came from a woman between 45 and 60 years old who had recovered from COVID-19.

CDR3 nucleotide sequence: TGTGCCAGCAGGGGGGGTTTGCGGGAGGTTTCAGAGACCCAGTACTTC. Translated: CASRGGLREVSETQYF. This chain connects TRBV28 to TRBJ2-5, with 8 bases fitting TRBD2. This CDR3 comprises 16 residues. V trimming: 6 bases; J trimming: 4 bases; junction bases outside the gene matches: 13. Germline loops: CDR1 MDHEN, CDR2 SYDVKM. Full variable domain (missing parts from reference TRBV28 and TRBJ2-5): DVKVTQSSRYLVKRTGEKVFLECVQDMDHENMFWYRQDPGLGLRLIYFSYDVKMKEKGDIPEGYSVSREKKERFSLILESASTNQTSMYLCASRGGLREVSETQYFGPGTRLLVL.

This rearrangement joins TRBV7-3 to TRBJ1-6; 9 bases agree with TRBD1. This CDR3 region has 15 residues. The V segment lost 1 base and the J segment 7 bases; nucleotides outside the gene matches: 2. Germline V gives CDR1 SGHTA, CDR2 FQGTGA. The CDR3 bases are TGTGCCAGCAGCTTAATGGGACAGGGAAATTCACCCCTCCACTTT. It yields the protein CASSLMGQGNSPLHF.

This clone was detected only a few times. CDR3 DNA: TGCGCCAGCAGCCAAGAGGGGGGAAACACTGAAGCTTTCTTT. Residues: CASSQEGGNTEAFF. This rearrangement joins TRBV4-1 to TRBJ1-1, with D possibly being TRBD1 (5 bases). Trimming took 0 bases from V and 2 from J, leaving 7 bases between them. Germline CDR1 and CDR2: MGHRA and YSYEKL. This CDR3 has 14 residues.

The V gene is TRBV5-1, the J gene TRBJ2-2; TRBD2 agrees at 13 bases. Per germline, CDR1 SGHRS and CDR2 YFSETQ. The CDR3 totals 17 residues. Trimming cost V 7 bases and J 7 bases; bases outside gene matches: 13. The CDR3 loop reads CASFPLPGLAGNGELFF. The CDR3 DNA sequence: TGCGCCAGCTTTCCCTTGCCGGGACTAGCGGGGAACGGGGAGCTGTTTTTT. The complete variable domain, with remaining parts taken from reference TRBV5-1 and TRBJ2-2, reads KAGVTQTPRYLIKTRGQQVTLSCSPISGHRSVSWYQQTPGQGLQFLFEYFSETQRNKGNFPGRFSGRQFSNSRSEMNVSTLELGDSALYLCASFPLPGLAGNGELFFGEGSRLTVL.

The V call is TRBV4-1, the J call TRBJ1-6, with D possibly matching TRBD1 (6 bases). There are 16 residues in the CDR3. Trimming pared 1 base from V and 7 bases from J, leaving 14 bases between. Germline CDR1 and CDR2: MGHRA and YSYEKL. CDR3 in amino acids: CASSQVHTGRNSPLHF. DNA for the CDR3: TGCGCCAGCAGCCAAGTTCATACAGGGAGAAATTCACCCCTCCACTTT.

This sequence joins TRBV7-9 and TRBJ2-5, with 12 positions matching TRBD1. Germline trimming cut 4 bases from V and 5 bases from J; bases unmatched to any gene: 5. The CDR3 has 15 amino acids. The V gene's germline CDR1 is SEHNR and CDR2 FQNEAQ (reference sequence). In DNA, the CDR3 is TGTGCCAGCAGCTGGGGACAGGGGGCCGGGGAGACCCAGTACTTC. It is translated as CASSWGQGAGETQYF.

The chain combines TRBV18 with TRBJ2-7, with TRBD1 matching 8 bases. This CDR3 has 15 amino acids. V was pared by 6 bases and J by 3 bases, with 10 bases of the junction left unmatched. CDR1 and CDR2 (germline): KGHSH, LQKENI. CDR3 nucleotides: TGTGCCAGCTCTCCTAAGACAGGGGTGCACTACGAGCAGTACTTC. Its translation is CASSPKTGVHYEQYF.

This chain connects TRBV7-2 to TRBJ1-3; the D gene is possibly TRBD1 (6 bases). The V end lost 4 bases, the J end lost 4 bases, and 8 bases lay between the germline ends. The length of the CDR3 is 13 residues. Germline V lookup: CDR1 SGHTA, CDR2 FQGNSA. The CDR3 coding sequence is TGTGCCAGCAGCTCGGACAGCGGAAACACCATATATTTT. Protein product: CASSSDSGNTIYF.

The chain uses TRBV4-3 and TRBJ2-2; TRBD1 matches at 7 bases. J was trimmed by 7 bases and V by 1 base; bases with no gene match: 12. The germline V gene encodes CDR1 LGHNA and CDR2 YSLEER. The CDR3 loop spans 17 amino acids. The CDR3 sequence: CASSQGNEGAVGGELFF. The CDR3 coding sequence is TGCGCCAGCAGCCAAGGGAATGAGGGGGCAGTCGGCGGGGAGCTGTTTTTT.

The J gene is TRBJ2-1, the V gene TRBV4-3, with D possibly matching TRBD2 (6 bases). V was shortened by 2 bases and J by 0 bases, with 14 bases between the two germline ends. The CDR3 consists of 17 residues. Germline V lookup: CDR1 LGHNA, CDR2 YSLEER. The CDR3 protein is CASSQISGVGSYNEQFF. The CDR3 nucleotides are TGCGCCAGCAGCCAAATTAGCGGAGTTGGCTCCTACAATGAGCAGTTCTTC.

This sequence joins TRBV19 and TRBJ2-1; 12 nucleotides match TRBD1. The germline gives CDR1 LNHDA, CDR2 SQIVND (reference sequence). The CDR3 covers 16 residues. The V gene end was trimmed by 2 bases and the J gene end by 6 bases; junction bases not matched to a gene: 5. The CDR3 DNA follows: TGTGCCAGTAGTATATGGGGGACAGGGGGCTTCAATGAGCAGTTCTTC. Amino acid sequence: CASSIWGTGGFNEQFF.

CDR3 DNA sequence: TGTGCCAGCAGCCTGGGATCAGTCGTATATGGCTACACCTTC. Amino acid sequence: CASSLGSVVYGYTF. The chain recombines TRBV5-5 with TRBJ1-2, with D unclear. This CDR3 contains 14 residues. The germline V gene encodes CDR1 SGHKS and CDR2 YYEKEE (reference sequence). V was trimmed by 4 bases and J by 5 bases, leaving 15 bases between them.

J is TRBJ1-4 and V is TRBV18, with D uncertain. This CDR3 spans 16 amino acids. Between the trimmed V and J ends, which lost 5 bases and 8 bases, there was a span of 21 bases. In germline, CDR1 is KGHSH, CDR2 LQKENI. The CDR3 region has the DNA TGTGCCAGCTCATCAGACTTGGGCGGGGTATACGAAAAACTGTTTTTT. Its protein product is CASSSDLGGVYEKLFF.

This chain joins TRBV7-6 and TRBJ2-7, with TRBD1 matching over 7 bases. The CDR3 sequence is 15 residues long. With 1 base clipped from V and 5 bases from J, the junction kept 8 bases outside the gene matches. Per germline, CDR1 SGHVS and CDR2 FNYEAQ. CDR3 sequence: CASSLVVRGQDEQYF. DNA of the CDR3: TGTGCCAGCAGCTTAGTAGTTAGGGGGCAGGACGAGCAGTACTTC.

V and J are TRBV9 and TRBJ1-1, with a possible D match to TRBD1 (5 bases). Trimming removed 4 bases from V and 4 bases from J, with 14 bases in between. The CDR3 is made up of 14 amino acids. Germline CDR1 and CDR2: SGDLS and YYNGEE. Written as DNA, the CDR3 is TGTGCCAGCAGCTACGGGGGGATCGGCACTGAAGCTTTCTTT. Protein: CASSYGGIGTEAFF.

The rearrangement uses TRBV7-8 and TRBJ1-3; D call uncertain. The CDR3 has 15 amino acids. V lost 5 bases and J 0 bases, leaving 11 bases between the germline ends. Per germline, CDR1 SGHVS and CDR2 FQNEAQ. CDR3 nucleotides: TGTGCCAGCAGCATCGACCGGAGCTCTGGAAACACCATATATTTT. The encoded protein is CASSIDRSSGNTIYF.

The CDR3 spells CSVEGDSSYNEQFF. DNA of the CDR3: TGCAGCGTTGAAGGCGACAGCTCCTACAATGAGCAGTTCTTC. The J gene is TRBJ2-1, the V gene TRBV29-1, with D possibly being TRBD1 (5 bases). The V end was cut by 1 base, the J end by 0 bases, with 7 bases between. The CDR3 runs 14 residues. The germline gives CDR1 SQVTM, CDR2 ANQGSEA.

This chain links TRBV6-5 with TRBJ2-7; 8 bases map to TRBD1. Losses at the gene ends were 6 bases for V and 4 bases for J; bases not matched to a gene: 5. Germline V lookup: CDR1 MNHEY, CDR2 SVGAGI. This CDR3 region has 13 residues. Here the CDR3 DNA reads TGTGCCAGCAGACCGGGACAGGCGTACGAGCAGTACTTC. Encoded protein: CASRPGQAYEQYF.

This clone has only a few counts. The rearrangement joins TRBV27 to TRBJ1-3, with D uncertain. The CDR3 has 14 residues. V was trimmed by 6 bases and J by 0 bases, leaving 9 bases between them. The germline V gene encodes CDR1 MNHEY and CDR2 SMNVEV (reference sequence). Here the CDR3 reads CASREGSSGNTIYF. DNA of the CDR3: TGTGCCAGCAGGGAGGGAAGCTCTGGAAACACCATATATTTT.

The rearrangement uses TRBV5-1 and TRBJ1-3, with 9 bases identical to TRBD1. Germline V lookup: CDR1 SGHRS, CDR2 YFSETQ. The CDR3 totals 15 residues. J was trimmed by 7 bases and V by 4 bases; bases with no gene match: 9. The CDR3 loop reads CASSPSGTGRNTIYF. CDR3 DNA: TGCGCCAGCAGCCCCTCCGGGACAGGGAGGAACACCATATATTTT.

The chain has TRBV5-1 and TRBJ2-5; 11 bases agree with TRBD2. The CDR3 runs 18 residues. CDR1 is SGHRS and CDR2 is YFSETQ in the germline V gene. V lost 4 bases and J lost 4; bases outside the gene matches: 15. The CDR3 reads CASSPGTLAGGEGETQYF. CDR3 bases: TGCGCCAGCAGCCCCGGCACCCTAGCGGGAGGAGAGGGAGAGACCCAGTACTTC.

This chain links TRBV7-9 with TRBJ1-2, with no clear D. Looked up from germline, CDR1 is SEHNR and CDR2 is FQNEAQ (reference sequence). The V end was cut by 3 bases, the J end by 6 bases, with 8 bases between. The CDR3 is made up of 12 amino acids. CDR3 protein: CASSLDWNGYTF. The CDR3 DNA sequence: TGTGCCAGCAGCTTGGACTGGAATGGCTACACCTTC.

This clone was found once. In nucleotides, the CDR3 is TGTGCCAGCAGTTACTCGATAGCCTTAAACATTCAGTACTTC. This encodes CASSYSIALNIQYF. V usage is TRBV6-6 and J usage is TRBJ2-4, with no clear D. The CDR3 is 14 amino acids. Trimming removed 0 bases at V and 6 bases at J, with 9 bases between. In germline, CDR1 is MNHNY, CDR2 SVGAGI (reference sequence).

The chain links TRBV2 to TRBJ2-3; D not resolved. Trimming stripped 6 bases from V and 0 bases from J, with 4 bases between. The CDR3 is made up of 12 amino acids. Germline V gene lookup returns CDR1 SNHLY and CDR2 FYNNEI. The CDR3 region is CASRTSTDTQYF. The CDR3 nucleotides read TGTGCCAGCAGGACTAGCACAGATACGCAGTATTTT.